These 17 T cell receptor beta chains originate from one sample sequenced in a study of identical twins. MiXCR, run by TCRdb on the 5' RACE reads, gives a single entry per CDR3 protein. The table lists roughly 500,000 distinct CDR3 sequences, around 20% of them singletons. The same sample was also studied in work on T cells expressing NK-cell markers.

The sequencing sample was made of CD4+ T cells sorted from blood. These receptors all stem from a woman younger than 35 in good health.

In the case of this clonotype: Mismatch with germline at one junction end may stem from a read error. This chain connects TRBV7-2 to TRBJ2-5; no clear D gene. There are 13 residues in the CDR3. Looked up from germline, CDR1 is SGHTA and CDR2 is FQGNSA. As DNA, the CDR3 is TGTGCCAGCAGCTTAGGGGTCAGGCAACCCCCTATCTTC. Its protein product is CASSLGVRQPPIF.

This clonotype was recorded at least ten times. The rearrangement uses TRBV12-3 or TRBV12-4 and TRBJ2-5; D unresolved. The CDR3 is made up of 13 amino acids. V shed 6 bases and J shed 4 bases, with 12 bases lying between them. The CDR3 region has the DNA TGTGCCAGCAGCGCGGTGGCCTTAGAGACCCAGTACTTC. Its translation: CASSAVALETQYF.

The chain joins TRBV4-1 to TRBJ2-5, with 12 positions matching TRBD1. Unmatched junction bases numbered 13, after V lost 0 bases and J lost 5 bases. Germline V lookup: CDR1 MGHRA, CDR2 YSYEKL. The CDR3 loop spans 19 amino acids. The CDR3 nucleotides are TGCGCCAGCAGCCAAGAAAGAATAGGGACAGGGGGCATTAGGGAGACCCAGTACTTC. It specifies CASSQERIGTGGIRETQYF.

In DNA form, the CDR3 reads TGTGCCATCAGGGGACAGTCAACCTACGAGCAGTACTTC. Its protein product is CAIRGQSTYEQYF. The chain joins TRBV10-3 to TRBJ2-7, with TRBD1 matching 7 bases. With V trimmed by 6 bases and J by 2 bases, 4 bases remained unmatched. The CDR3 extends over 13 amino acids. In germline, CDR1 is ENHRY, CDR2 SYGVKD.

This clonotype was seen more than once but under ten times. The chain employs TRBV7-2 and TRBJ2-7; D unclear. Trimming shortened V by 2 bases and J by 12 bases, and 17 bases separated the two germline ends. The CDR3 consists of 13 residues. Germline CDR1 and CDR2: SGHTA and FQGNSA. Here the CDR3 reads CASSLFVGRRAYF. CDR3 in DNA: TGTGCCAGCAGCTTATTTGTCGGACGCCGGGCGTACTTC.

This clonotype showed up just once. V gene TRBV5-1 combines with J gene TRBJ2-7, with D possibly being TRBD2 (6 bases). The CDR3 extends over 14 amino acids. CDR1 SGHRS and CDR2 YFSETQ come from the germline V gene. Between the trimmed V and J ends, which lost 0 bases and 4 bases, there was a span of 11 bases. CDR3 residues: CASSLAQGGYEQYF. The CDR3 DNA reads TGCGCCAGCAGCTTGGCTCAGGGAGGATACGAGCAGTACTTC.

The chain joins TRBV7-2 to TRBJ2-3; either TRBD1 or TRBD2 may fit D (5 bases each). Germline values: CDR1 SGHTA, CDR2 FQGNSA. The germline V and J ends were trimmed by 2 bases and 6 bases, with 12 bases remaining between them. The CDR3 totals 14 residues. CDR3 bases: TGTGCCAGCAGCTTAAACTCCGGGGCGGATACGCAGTATTTT. This translates into CASSLNSGADTQYF.

This clonotype was detected a few times. J is TRBJ2-3 and V is TRBV7-6, with TRBD1 matching over 10 bases. Germline CDR1 reads SGHVS; CDR2 reads FNYEAQ. The CDR3 extends over 20 amino acids. The ends lost 5 bases at V and 6 bases at J; junction bases unmatched: 23. The CDR3 spells CASSPRPGQGRLGGRDTQYF. The CDR3 DNA reads TGTGCCAGCAGCCCGCGACCGGGACAGGGGCGTCTGGGGGGTCGGGATACGCAGTATTTT.

This clonotype was observed a single time. The chain has TRBV2 and TRBJ1-1, with a possible D match to TRBD1 (5 bases). Germline CDR1 SNHLY, CDR2 FYNNEI. V lost 1 base, J lost 6 bases, and 6 bases lay in between. The CDR3 has 12 amino acids. In nucleotides, the CDR3 is TGTGCCAGCAGTGAAGTGGGACCTGAAGCTTTCTTT. It yields the protein CASSEVGPEAFF.

This rearrangement joins TRBV6-5 to TRBJ1-1, with D possibly being TRBD1 (5 bases). V was trimmed by 2 bases and J by 2 bases, leaving 12 bases between them. The germline V gene encodes CDR1 MNHEY and CDR2 SVGAGI. The CDR3 spans 15 residues. CDR3: CASSYSGHPNTEAFF. CDR3 coding DNA: TGTGCCAGCAGTTACAGCGGACACCCCAACACTGAAGCTTTCTTT.

The V and J genes are TRBV15 and TRBJ1-2; TRBD1 matches at 9 bases. With 5 bases clipped from V and 9 bases from J, the junction kept 7 bases outside the gene matches. The CDR3 is 13 amino acids. Germline CDR1 is LNHNV and CDR2 is YYDKDF (reference sequence). CDR3 bases: TGTGCCACCAGCCACGGGACAGGGTTCCGCTACACCTTC. It encodes CATSHGTGFRYTF.

The chain employs TRBV20-1 and TRBJ2-5, with D perhaps matching TRBD1 (6 bases). The CDR3 consists of 12 residues. Germline V gene data show CDR1 as DFQATT and CDR2 as SNEGSKA (reference sequence). Between the trimmed V and J ends, which lost 2 bases and 9 bases, there was a span of 13 bases. The CDR3 here is CSARNLAGAQYF. The CDR3 nucleotides are TGCAGTGCTAGAAACCTAGCAGGGGCCCAGTACTTC.

The chain carries TRBV24-1 and TRBJ2-1, with 9 bases aligning to TRBD1. V lost 6 bases, J lost 6 bases, and 8 bases stayed unmatched. Looked up from germline, CDR1 is KGHDR and CDR2 is SFDVKD. The CDR3 consists of 15 residues. The CDR3 region is CATSLSGQGSNEQFF. The CDR3 DNA reads as TGTGCCACCAGTTTATCGGGACAGGGATCCAATGAGCAGTTCTTC.

The gene calls are TRBV6-1 and TRBJ2-1, with 7 bases fitting TRBD2. CDR1 and CDR2 from the germline V gene are MNHNS and SASEGT. This CDR3 is 15 amino acids long. Trimming cost V 6 bases and J 0 bases; bases outside gene matches: 5. The DNA for the CDR3 is TGTGCCAGCAGCATACTAGCGAGCTCCTACAATGAGCAGTTCTTC. Translated, it gives CASSILASSYNEQFF.

Many counts were recorded for this clonotype. The chain combines TRBV20-1 with TRBJ2-3; possible D gene TRBD1, 6 bases. Deletions cut 5 bases from V and 1 base from J, with 13 bases between. Germline V CDR1 and CDR2: DFQATT, SNEGSKA (reference sequence). The CDR3 totals 14 residues. The CDR3 bases are TGCAGTGCTGGGGGACACACGGGCACAGATACGCAGTATTTT. Its translation is CSAGGHTGTDTQYF.

This chain links TRBV20-1 with TRBJ1-1; possible D gene TRBD1, 5 bases. Germline V gene lookup returns CDR1 DFQATT and CDR2 SNEGSKA (reference sequence). This CDR3 has 13 residues. Trimming took 2 bases from V and 1 from J, leaving 8 bases between them. CDR3 loop: CSARQGTNTEAFF. CDR3 DNA sequence: TGCAGTGCTAGACAGGGCACGAACACTGAAGCTTTCTTT.

This clonotype was found a few times. The rearrangement uses TRBV20-1 and TRBJ1-5; no clear D. The CDR3 runs 12 residues. Germline V gives CDR1 DFQATT, CDR2 SNEGSKA (reference sequence). V gave up 4 bases and J gave up 9 bases, with 13 bases separating them. The CDR3: CSAMDGSTPQHF. DNA for the CDR3: TGCAGTGCTATGGACGGTTCTACGCCCCAGCATTTT.